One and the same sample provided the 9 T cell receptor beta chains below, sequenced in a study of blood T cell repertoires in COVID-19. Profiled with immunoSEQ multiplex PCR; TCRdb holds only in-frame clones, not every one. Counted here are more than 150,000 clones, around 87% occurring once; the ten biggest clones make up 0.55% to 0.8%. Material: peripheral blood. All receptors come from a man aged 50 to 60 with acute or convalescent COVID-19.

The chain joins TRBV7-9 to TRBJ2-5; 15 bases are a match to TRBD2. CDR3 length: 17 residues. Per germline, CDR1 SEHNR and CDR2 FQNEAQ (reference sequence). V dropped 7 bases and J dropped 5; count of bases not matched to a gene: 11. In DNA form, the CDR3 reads TGTGCCAGCACCCCCCTTGGACTAGCGGGGGGGCTGGAGACCCAGTACTTC. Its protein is CASTPLGLAGGLETQYF.

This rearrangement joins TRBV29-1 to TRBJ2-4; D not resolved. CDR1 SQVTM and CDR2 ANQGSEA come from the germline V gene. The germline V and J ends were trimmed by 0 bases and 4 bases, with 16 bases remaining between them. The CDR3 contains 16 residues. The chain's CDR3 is CSVEETFGERKNIQYF. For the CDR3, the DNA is TGCAGCGTTGAAGAAACCTTCGGAGAGCGAAAAAACATTCAGTACTTC.

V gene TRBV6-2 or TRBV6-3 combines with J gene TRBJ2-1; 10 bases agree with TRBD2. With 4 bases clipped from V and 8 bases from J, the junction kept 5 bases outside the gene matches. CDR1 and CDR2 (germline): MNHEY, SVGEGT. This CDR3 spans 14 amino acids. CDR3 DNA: TGTGCCAGCAGTTTGCTAGCGGGAGATTATGAGCAGTTCTTC. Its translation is CASSLLAGDYEQFF.

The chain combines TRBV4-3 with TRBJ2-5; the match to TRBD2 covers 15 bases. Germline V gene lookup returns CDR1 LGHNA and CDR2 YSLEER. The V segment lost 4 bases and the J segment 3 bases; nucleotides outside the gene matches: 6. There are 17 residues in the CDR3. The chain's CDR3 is CASSPGLAGGPEETQYF. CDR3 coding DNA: TGCGCCAGCAGCCCAGGACTAGCGGGGGGGCCAGAAGAGACCCAGTACTTC.

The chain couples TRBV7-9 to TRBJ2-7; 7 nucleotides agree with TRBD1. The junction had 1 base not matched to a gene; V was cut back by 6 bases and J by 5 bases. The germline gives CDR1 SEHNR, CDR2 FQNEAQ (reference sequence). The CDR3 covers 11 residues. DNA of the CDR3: TGTGCCAGCAGTACAGGGGACGAGCAGTACTTC. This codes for CASSTGDEQYF.

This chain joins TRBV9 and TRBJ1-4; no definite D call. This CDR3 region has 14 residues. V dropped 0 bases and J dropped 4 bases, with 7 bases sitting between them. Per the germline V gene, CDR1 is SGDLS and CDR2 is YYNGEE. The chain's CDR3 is CASSVGRLNEKLFF. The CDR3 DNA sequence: TGTGCCAGCAGCGTAGGGCGGCTTAATGAAAAACTGTTTTTT.

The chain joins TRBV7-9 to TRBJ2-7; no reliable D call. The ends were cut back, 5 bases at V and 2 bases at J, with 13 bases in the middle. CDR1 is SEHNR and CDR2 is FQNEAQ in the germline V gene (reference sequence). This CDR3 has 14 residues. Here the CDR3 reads CASSPSLAAYEQYF. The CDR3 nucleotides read TGTGCCAGCAGCCCTTCTTTGGCAGCCTACGAGCAGTACTTC. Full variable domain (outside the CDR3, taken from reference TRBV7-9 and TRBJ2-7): DTGVSQNPRHKITKRGQNVTFRCDPISEHNRLYWYRQTLGQGPEFLTYFQNEAQLEKSRLLSDRFSAERPKGSFSTLEIQRTEQGDSAMYLCASSPSLAAYEQYFGPGTRLTVT.

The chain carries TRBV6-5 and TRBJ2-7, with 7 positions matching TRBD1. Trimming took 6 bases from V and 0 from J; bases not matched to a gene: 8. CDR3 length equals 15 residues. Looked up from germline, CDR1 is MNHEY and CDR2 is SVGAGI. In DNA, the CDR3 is TGTGCCAGCAGGAGGGACAGCGACGGCTCCTACGAGCAGTACGTC. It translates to CASRRDSDGSYEQYV.

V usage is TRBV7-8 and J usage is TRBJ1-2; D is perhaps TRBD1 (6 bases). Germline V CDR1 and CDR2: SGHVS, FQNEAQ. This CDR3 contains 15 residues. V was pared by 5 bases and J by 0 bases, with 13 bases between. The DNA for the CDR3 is TGTGCCAGCAGCCCCCGGGACACAGCTAACTATGGCTACACCTTC. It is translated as CASSPRDTANYGYTF.